The 4 T cell receptor beta chains below were found in one sample sequenced in a study of control samples from healthy donors and cancer patients. This table comes from immunoSEQ multiplex PCR, and its TCRdb copy is limited to in-frame clones, with some not included. The sample includes roughly 150,000 clones, around 90% of them seen just once. The sequencing sample was made of blood. The receptors derive from a man between 18 and 29 years old in good health.

The genes are TRBV9 and TRBJ2-7, with no clear D. The V end lost 2 bases, the J end lost 5 bases, and 14 bases lay between the germline ends. Germline V gives CDR1 SGDLS, CDR2 YYNGEE. The CDR3 is 14 residues long. CDR3 in amino acids: CASSVSPRTHEQYF. DNA of the CDR3: TGTGCCAGCAGCGTTTCCCCAAGGACCCACGAGCAGTACTTC.

The chain combines TRBV5-1 with TRBJ2-1; TRBD1 aligns across 8 bases. The CDR3 is made up of 15 amino acids. The V segment lost 1 base and the J segment 5 bases; nucleotides outside the gene matches: 5. Germline-derived CDR1 and CDR2 are SGHRS and YFSETQ. CDR3 amino acids: CASSLLVTGDNEQFF. CDR3 nucleotides: TGCGCCAGCAGCTTGCTAGTGACAGGGGACAATGAGCAGTTCTTC.

The chain links TRBV7-9 to TRBJ2-7; no reliable D call. Germline CDR1 is SEHNR and CDR2 is FQNEAQ (reference sequence). This CDR3 comprises 16 residues. Trimming shortened V by 0 bases and J by 5 bases, and 17 bases separated the two germline ends. CDR3: CASSLALLSVLHEQYF. CDR3 coding DNA: TGTGCCAGCAGCTTAGCGCTGCTCTCAGTTCTACACGAGCAGTACTTC.

In its sample, this clone was seen a few times. The chain combines TRBV7-2 with TRBJ2-2, with D uncertain. Germline CDR1 reads SGHTA; CDR2 reads FQGNSA. The CDR3 loop spans 14 amino acids. V was clipped by 7 bases and J by 6 bases, with 15 bases between them. The CDR3 DNA reads TGTGCCAGCACTGAGTCAAGTCTGTCCGGGGAGCTGTTTTTT. As protein: CASTESSLSGELFF.